This T cell receptor beta chain was sequenced in a study of shared clonotypes between healthy human individuals. The method was immunoSEQ multiplex PCR; TCRdb's version includes in-frame clones alone and lacks a portion of them. In the table there are around 1.4 million clones, about 98.5% of which are singletons. CDR1 and CDR2 from the germline V gene are SGDLS and YYNGEE. The V segment lost 3 bases and the J segment 4 bases; nucleotides outside the gene matches: 3. This CDR3 region has 14 residues. The TCR was taken from a man younger than 45 in good health. Sample: naive CD4+ T cells sorted from blood. As to subset: CD45RA+ positively selected. The chain uses TRBV9 and TRBJ2-5; 10 nucleotides align to TRBD1. CDR3 sequence (DNA): TGTGCCAGCAGCGGGACAGGGGGTCTAGAGACCCAGTACTTC. Its translation: CASSGTGGLETQYF.